Included here is one TCR beta chain sequence, with context. Its antigen remains unidentified. The data belong to a study of blood T cells in healthy people across ages. V dropped 4 bases and J dropped 1 base, with 7 bases sitting between them. CDR3 length equals 12 residues. The germline V gene has CDR1 SQVTM and CDR2 ANQGSEA. Donors were healthy Caucasian individuals from Russia aged roughly 6 to 90. Then a second PCR, running roughly 7 to 11 cycles, was carried out with a sample-barcoded 5' primer and a J-beta primer mix. Through a template-switch adaptor with 12 random nucleotides, each cDNA molecule received a tag. TCRdb re-called the 5' RACE reads through MiXCR, storing one row per CDR3 protein. The repertoire holds hundreds of thousands of distinct CDR3 sequences, with 56% as singletons. Study conclusions and caveats: One million T cells yielded diversity estimates that were considered underestimates.

This sequence originates from a man aged 35 to 55 in good health. The sequencing input was blood. The chain couples TRBV29-1 to TRBJ2-5; D unclear. The CDR3 protein is CSVVSPQETQYF. The CDR3 DNA reads as TGCAGCGTTGTCAGCCCCCAAGAGACCCAGTACTTC.